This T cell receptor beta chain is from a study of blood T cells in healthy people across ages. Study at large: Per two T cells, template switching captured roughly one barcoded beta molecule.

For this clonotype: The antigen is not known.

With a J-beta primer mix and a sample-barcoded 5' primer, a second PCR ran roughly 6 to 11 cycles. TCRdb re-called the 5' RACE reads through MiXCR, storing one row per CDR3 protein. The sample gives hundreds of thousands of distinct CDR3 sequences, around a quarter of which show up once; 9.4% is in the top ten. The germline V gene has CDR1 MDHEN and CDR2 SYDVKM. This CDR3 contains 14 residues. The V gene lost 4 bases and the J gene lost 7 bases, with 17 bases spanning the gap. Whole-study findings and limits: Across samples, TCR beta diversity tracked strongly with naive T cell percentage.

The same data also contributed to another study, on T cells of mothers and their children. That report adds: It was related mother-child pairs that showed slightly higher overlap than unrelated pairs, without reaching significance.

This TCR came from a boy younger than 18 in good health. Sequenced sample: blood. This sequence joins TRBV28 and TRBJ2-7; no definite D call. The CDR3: CASSSPLPAEEQYF. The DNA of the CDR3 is TGTGCCAGCAGTTCACCCCTCCCAGCTGAGGAGCAGTACTTC.